What follows are 14 T cell receptor beta chains derived from one specimen sequenced in a study of cytomegalovirus exposure and HLA in healthy donors (dated by TCRdb to between 2016 and 2019). Libraries were built with the immunoSEQ multiplex PCR assay. For the multiplex PCR, a mixture combining 60 forward primers for TCR Vbeta segments and 13 reverse primers for TCR Jbeta segments was used. In TCRdb, the immuneACCESS table is reduced to in-frame sequences with V and J assigned. These tables do not hold every clone; where another copy was compared, an unresolved V gene accounts for under half, and the others remain unexplained. Across this sample there are 120,000 to 150,000 clones, with nearly 80% seen only once. The ten largest clones take up approximately 5.1% of the sample. The sequencing sample was made of PBMCs. All receptors come from a male donor in good health and CMV-seronegative.

This clone was counted once. V gene TRBV29-1 combines with J gene TRBJ2-7; D is undetermined. The V and J ends lost 7 bases and 0 bases respectively, with 13 bases between them. The CDR3 contains 13 residues. Germline loops: CDR1 SQVTM, CDR2 ANQGSEA. The CDR3 protein is CSARDTSSYEQYF. The DNA of the CDR3 is TGCAGCGCCCGAGACACGAGCTCCTACGAGCAGTACTTC.

The chain recombines TRBV5-1 with TRBJ1-1, with a weak D call TRBD1 (6 bases). Deletions cut 0 bases from V and 3 bases from J, with 15 bases between. Germline V CDR1 and CDR2: SGHRS, YFSETQ. The CDR3 is made up of 16 amino acids. For the CDR3, the DNA is TGCGCCAGCAGCTTGGCCATGGGGGGGCAAGACACTGAAGCTTTCTTT. Protein sequence: CASSLAMGGQDTEAFF.

V and J are TRBV5-1 and TRBJ2-3; 8 nucleotides agree with TRBD2. The junction had 7 bases not matched to a gene; V was cut back by 4 bases and J by 0 bases. CDR3 length equals 16 residues. Germline V CDR1 and CDR2: SGHRS, YFSETQ. The chain's CDR3 is CASSASSGSSTDTQYF. In DNA form, the CDR3 reads TGCGCCAGCAGCGCCTCTAGCGGGTCTAGCACAGATACGCAGTATTTT.

The chain has TRBV28 and TRBJ1-5; D possibly corresponds to TRBD1 (5 bases). Germline V gene lookup returns CDR1 MDHEN and CDR2 SYDVKM. The CDR3 has 16 amino acids. V was trimmed by 6 bases and J by 4 bases, leaving 19 bases between them. The CDR3 coding sequence is TGTGCCAGCAGGCCTATTACAGGAAGTCGGAATCAGCCCCAGCATTTT. This encodes CASRPITGSRNQPQHF. The whole variable domain, filled in from reference TRBV28 and TRBJ1-5, reads DVKVTQSSRYLVKRTGEKVFLECVQDMDHENMFWYRQDPGLGLRLIYFSYDVKMKEKGDIPEGYSVSREKKERFSLILESASTNQTSMYLCASRPITGSRNQPQHFGDGTRLSIL.

The gene calls are TRBV6-5 and TRBJ1-5; weak D call: TRBD1 (5 bases). The germline V and J ends were trimmed by 6 bases and 2 bases, with 11 bases remaining between them. This CDR3 region has 14 residues. The germline gives CDR1 MNHEY, CDR2 SVGAGI. The CDR3 is CASRGGMGNQPQHF. CDR3 DNA: TGTGCCAGCAGGGGGGGAATGGGCAATCAGCCCCAGCATTTT.

The V call is TRBV30, the J call TRBJ2-3; D is uncertain. The CDR3 has 12 amino acids. Trimming removed 3 bases from V and 2 bases from J, with 6 bases in between. CDR1 is GTSNPN and CDR2 is SVGIG in the germline V gene (reference sequence). Here the CDR3 reads CAWSTVTDTQYF. In nucleotides, the CDR3 is TGTGCCTGGAGCACGGTCACAGATACGCAGTATTTT. Together with reference TRBV30 and TRBJ2-3, the CDR3 gives the full variable domain: SQTIHQWPATLVQPVGSPLSLECTVEGTSNPNLYWYRQAAGRGLQLLFYSVGIGQISSEVPQNLSASRPQDRQFILSSKKLLLSDSGFYLCAWSTVTDTQYFGPGTRLTVL.

The table lists this clone with a few counts. J is TRBJ1-1 and V is TRBV25-1, with D maybe TRBD1 (6 bases). V shed 5 bases and J shed 6 bases, with 13 bases lying between them. The CDR3 totals 13 residues. Germline lookup yields CDR1 MGHDK and CDR2 SYGVNS. The CDR3 protein is CASSYRQDAEAFF. DNA of the CDR3: TGTGCCAGCAGTTACCGACAGGACGCTGAAGCTTTCTTT.

This chain joins TRBV7-9 and TRBJ2-3, with 13 positions matching TRBD2. The junction had 6 bases not matched to a gene; V was cut back by 5 bases and J by 1 base. The CDR3 totals 17 residues. Looked up from germline, CDR1 is SEHNR and CDR2 is FQNEAQ (reference sequence). CDR3 DNA sequence: TGTGCCAGCAGCCCCCGGACTAGCGGGGGCCGCACAGATACGCAGTATTTT. It encodes CASSPRTSGGRTDTQYF.

The chain joins TRBV19 to TRBJ2-5; 7 bases are a match to TRBD2. Germline V gives CDR1 LNHDA, CDR2 SQIVND (reference sequence). V lost 3 bases, J lost 2 bases, and 0 bases stayed unmatched. The CDR3 is made up of 13 amino acids. As DNA, the CDR3 is TGTGCCAGTAGTATGGGACTACAAGAGACCCAGTACTTC. This gives the protein CASSMGLQETQYF.

This clone has only one observation. J is TRBJ2-1 and V is TRBV5-1, with D unresolved. The germline CDR1 and CDR2 sequences are SGHRS and YFSETQ. The CDR3 is made up of 14 amino acids. V was cut by 0 bases and J by 2 bases, with 6 bases left in between. The chain's CDR3 is CASSLAAAYNEQFF. The DNA of the CDR3 is TGCGCCAGCAGCTTGGCTGCAGCCTACAATGAGCAGTTCTTC.

V gene TRBV28 combines with J gene TRBJ2-3; D is possibly TRBD2 (6 bases). The CDR3 extends over 13 amino acids. Trimming cost V 10 bases and J 1 base, with 12 bases left between them. Per germline, CDR1 MDHEN and CDR2 SYDVKM. This CDR3 reads CATFPGGTDTQYF. CDR3 nucleotides: TGTGCCACCTTTCCGGGGGGCACAGATACGCAGTATTTT.

The chain combines TRBV6-1 with TRBJ2-1; D is perhaps TRBD1 (6 bases). Germline V gene data show CDR1 as MNHNS and CDR2 as SASEGT. The CDR3 length is 17 residues. V was trimmed by 4 bases and J by 3 bases, leaving 19 bases between them. The CDR3 spells CASSGRIPGQFYNEQFF. The CDR3, as DNA: TGTGCCAGCAGTGGTCGGATTCCGGGACAATTCTACAATGAGCAGTTCTTC.

The chain employs TRBV28 and TRBJ2-5, with 9 bases lining up with TRBD2. This CDR3 region has 15 residues. The V and J ends lost 3 bases and 3 bases, in that order; junction bases with no gene match: 5. Looked up from germline, CDR1 is MDHEN and CDR2 is SYDVKM. The CDR3 region has the DNA TGTGCCAGCAGTTTGGGTCTAGCGGGGAAAGAGACCCAGTACTTC. This sequence encodes CASSLGLAGKETQYF.

The genes are TRBV30 and TRBJ1-1, with D uncertain. The V end was cut by 4 bases, the J end by 11 bases, with 17 bases between. Germline loops: CDR1 GTSNPN, CDR2 SVGIG (reference sequence). The CDR3 is 12 amino acids. As DNA, the CDR3 is TGTGCCTGGACTTCGCTAAAAGTCGCGGCTTTCTTT. As protein: CAWTSLKVAAFF.